A selection of T cell receptor beta chains follows, all from one sample in a study of shared clonotypes between healthy human individuals. Clones were sequenced by immunoSEQ multiplex PCR, and TCRdb holds only the in-frame ones, with some missing. The sample yields about 2.1 million clones, 85% to 95% seen once. Sequencing was done on a sample of naive CD8+ T cells from PBMCs. These receptors all stem from a man between 18 and 35 years old in good health. Some clones in this sample may be carry-over from other donors' samples. Both conserved end residues are part of each CDR3. D genes are given only for firm matches. Clone size appears in some rows only: once, few, many, or a class for an expanded clone.

D	V	J	size	DNA	CDR3
TRBD2	TRBV6-5	TRBJ2-1	.	TGTGCCAGCAGCCCCCGACTAGCGGAAAACAATGAGCAGTTCTTC	CASSPRLAENNEQFF
.	TRBV4-1	TRBJ2-2	.	TGCGCCAGCAGCCAGACGCCCGGACAGCCTTTCTTGGAGCTGTTTTTT	CASSQTPGQPFLELFF
.	TRBV30	TRBJ2-1	.	TGTGCCTGGAGTGTTGGCCTGCGGCCTGGGAATGAGCAGTTCTTC	CAWSVGLRPGNEQFF
.	TRBV19	TRBJ2-5	.	TGTGCCAGTAGCCCGAGGCCGGCGCCCCAAGAGACCCAGTACTTC	CASSPRPAPQETQYF
.	TRBV28	TRBJ2-1	.	TGTGCCAGCAGTTGGTTTAGGGAATCCTCCTACAATGAGCAGTTCTTC	CASSWFRESSYNEQFF
.	TRBV7-9	TRBJ1-6	.	TGTGCCAGCAGCTTACGGGGCAGGGCTGATTCACCCCTCCACTTT	CASSLRGRADSPLHF
TRBD1	TRBV9	TRBJ1-2	.	TGTGCCAGCAGCGTAGGGGATGGACAGGGTGGGCCCTATGGCTACACCTTC	CASSVGDGQGGPYGYTF
.	TRBV27	TRBJ2-2	.	TGTGCCAGCAGTTCCCGGACTTCCGGAAACGCCGGGGAGCTGTTTTTT	CASSSRTSGNAGELFF
.	TRBV28	TRBJ2-2	.	TGTGCCAGCAACCCTGACAAGAACACCGGGGAGCTGTTTTTT	CASNPDKNTGELFF
.	TRBV12-5	TRBJ1-5	.	TGTGCTAGTGGTTTGGGGGCCGGGGGGACTCAGCCCCAGCATTTT	CASGLGAGGTQPQHF
.	TRBV9	TRBJ2-7	.	TGTGCCAGCAGCCCTACCGGAGGGGAACCCCACGAGCAGTACTTC	CASSPTGGEPHEQYF
.	TRBV27	TRBJ2-1	.	TGTGCCAGCAGTTTAATCAGTCCTCTCCCGAATAATGAGCAGTTCTTC	CASSLISPLPNNEQFF
TRBD1	TRBV19	TRBJ1-4	.	TGTGCCAGTAGGCCCCCGGGACAGCGACTCGAAAAACTGTTTTTT	CASRPPGQRLEKLFF
.	TRBV9	TRBJ1-2	once	TGTGCCAGCAGCGTAGGGAGGGATGGCTACACCTTC	CASSVGRDGYTF
TRBD1	TRBV10-3	TRBJ1-5	.	TGTGCCATCAGTGAGTCTATAACAGGGGAAGGTCAGCCCCAGCATTTT	CAISESITGEGQPQHF
.	TRBV5-1	TRBJ2-3	.	TGCGCCAGCAGCTTGGCCGGGACAGATACGCAGTATTTT	CASSLAGTDTQYF
.	TRBV28	TRBJ2-7	.	TGTGCCAGCAGTTCCCCCCGCCACGAGCAGTACTTC	CASSSPRHEQYF
.	TRBV1	TRBJ1-5	once	TGCACCAGCAGCAAGACCGGGACAGGGGATCATCAGCCCCAGCATTTT	CTSSKTGTGDHQPQHF
TRBD2	TRBV7-9	TRBJ2-1	.	TGTGCCAGCAGCTTCGGCGGGAGGGCAGGTGAGCAGTTCTTC	CASSFGGRAGEQFF
.	TRBV6-6	TRBJ2-1	.	TGTGCCAGCAGTTACTCTTCGGGACATGAGCAGTTCTTC	CASSYSSGHEQFF